This T cell receptor beta chain was profiled in a study of blood T cell repertoires in COVID-19. Study in general: The study drew acute and convalescent COVID-19 samples from the United States, Italy and Spain. PBMCs, B-cell-depleted T cells, or T cells were the source of the cDNA or gDNA that made up the material.

The CDR3 has 16 residues. Trimming removed 5 bases from V and 2 bases from J, with 15 bases in between. Germline V gives CDR1 MDHEN, CDR2 SYDVKM. Per the study methods: Scientists estimated how many nucleated cells there were by amplifying reference gene primers. Repertoires were generated with immunoSEQ multiplex PCR, while TCRdb's copy carries only in-frame clones and drops some. That table supplies the V and J calls and clone size; D and trimming were determined from the DNA. The sample holds approximately 61,000 clones; around 88% are singletons and the top ten take less than 20%. This clonotype was obtained from a woman of 80 years or more with active COVID-19. The specimen sequenced was peripheral blood. V usage is TRBV28 and J usage is TRBJ1-4; TRBD1 might be the D (5 bases). CDR3 bases: TGTGCCAGCAGTACCCCCGGGGGGTGGACTAATGAAAAACTGTTTTTT. It yields the protein CASSTPGGWTNEKLFF. Full variable domain (missing parts from reference TRBV28 and TRBJ1-4): DVKVTQSSRYLVKRTGEKVFLECVQDMDHENMFWYRQDPGLGLRLIYFSYDVKMKEKGDIPEGYSVSREKKERFSLILESASTNQTSMYLCASSTPGGWTNEKLFFGSGTQLSVL.